This T cell receptor (beta chain) was sequenced for a study of T cells in Graves' hyperthyroidism and ophthalmopathy. Study as a whole: Peripheral blood draws took place at initial diagnosis, ahead of any treatment.

The study based diagnoses on clinical symptoms, serum thyroxine and TRAb, thyroid ultrasound and orbital computed tomography. A word on this clonotype: Antigen specificity is unknown.

CDR3 length equals 17 residues. The germline V gene encodes CDR1 SGDLS and CDR2 YYNGEE. V was pared by 3 bases and J by 5 bases, with 14 bases of the junction left unmatched. Broader study findings: Most clonotypes that expanded in the thyroid above 0.001 also showed up in blood.

RNA transcripts were the template for amplifying TCR beta CDR3 regions. The HTBI primer set served for first-round RT-PCR of the TCR CDR3. TCRdb re-derived calls from the multiplex PCR reads in MiXCR, one entry per CDR3 protein. The table shows roughly 360,000 distinct CDR3 sequences, with roughly 13% occurring only once. Specimen: blood. The chain joins TRBV9 to TRBJ2-5; 9 nucleotides agree with TRBD2. This receptor was identified in a man aged 30-40 years with Graves' hyperthyroidism that later progressed to Graves' ophthalmopathy. CDR3 residues: CASSDGPGGGAEETQYF. CDR3 DNA: TGTGCCAGCAGCGATGGCCCTGGCGGGGGGGCGGAGGAGACCCAGTACTTC.